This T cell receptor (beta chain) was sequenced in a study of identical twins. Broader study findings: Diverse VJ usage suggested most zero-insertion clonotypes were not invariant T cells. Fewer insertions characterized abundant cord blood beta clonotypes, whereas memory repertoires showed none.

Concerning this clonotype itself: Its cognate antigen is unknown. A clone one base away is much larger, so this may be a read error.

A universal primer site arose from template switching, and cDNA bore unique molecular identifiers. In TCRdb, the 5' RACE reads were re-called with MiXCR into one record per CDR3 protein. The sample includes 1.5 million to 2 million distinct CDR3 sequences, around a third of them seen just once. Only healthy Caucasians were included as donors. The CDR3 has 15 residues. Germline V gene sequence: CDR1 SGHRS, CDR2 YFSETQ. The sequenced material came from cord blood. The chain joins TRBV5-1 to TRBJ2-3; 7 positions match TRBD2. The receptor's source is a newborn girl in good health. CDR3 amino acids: CASSLAASGTYTQYF. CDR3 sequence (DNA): TGCGCCAGCAGCTTGGCGGCTAGCGGCACATATACGCAGTATTTT.